What follows is one T cell receptor (beta chain) and its context. Time point specified: persistent/refractory GD, antithyroid drugs over 5 years with positive TRAb. PBMC RNA was the source of the TCR library. This sample is drawn from a study of regulatory T cells in long-lasting Graves disease. Combining iRepertoire HTBI primers with Arm-PCR of CDR3 regions, the authors built TCR beta libraries. TCRdb recomputed calls from the multiplex PCR reads with MiXCR, one row per CDR3 protein. The data contain fewer than 400,000 distinct CDR3 sequences, 20% of them singletons. Trimming took 3 bases from V and 2 from J; bases not matched to a gene: 4. The CDR3 runs 15 residues. Germline loops: CDR1 SGHTA, CDR2 FQGNSA.

The TCR sequence derives from a female donor with Graves disease. V and J are TRBV7-2 and TRBJ1-3, with 7 bases aligning to TRBD1. Sequenced here: peripheral blood mononuclear cells (PBMCs), sampled when the disease was refractory, from a patient treated with antithyroid drugs. CDR3 loop: CASSLETGAGNTIYF. The CDR3 bases are TGTGCCAGCAGCTTGGAAACAGGGGCTGGAAACACCATATATTTT.